The 14 T cell receptor beta chains below come from one sample, sequenced in a study of T cell repertoires in aging, cancer and after chemotherapy. Peripheral blood genomic DNA, not sorted cells or RNA, was the template. A mixed TRB-A/B primer pool amplified rearranged TRB by multiplex touch-down PCR. Using its own MiXCR run on the multiplex PCR reads, TCRdb lists one record per CDR3 protein. Among around 16,000 distinct CDR3 sequences, approximately 46% were seen once, and the ten largest hold about 10%. Sequencing input: blood. The receptors derive from a human donor in good health.

This clonotype appeared a few times. The chain recombines TRBV19 with TRBJ2-1; a weak D match, TRBD1 (5 bases). This CDR3 is 15 amino acids long. Germline loops: CDR1 LNHDA, CDR2 SQIVND (reference sequence). V lost 1 base, J lost 6 bases, and 13 bases lay in between. This CDR3 reads CASSIVGQGFNEQFF. Written as DNA, the CDR3 is TGTGCCAGTAGTATAGTGGGGCAGGGTTTCAATGAGCAGTTCTTC.

The chain joins TRBV6-5 to TRBJ1-2, with D unclear. Trimming cost V 0 bases and J 7 bases, with 9 bases left between them. The CDR3 runs 13 residues. Germline V lookup: CDR1 MNHEY, CDR2 SVGAGI. The CDR3: CASSYSGDGGYTF. CDR3 coding DNA: TGTGCCAGCAGTTACTCGGGAGATGGTGGCTACACCTTC.

The chain joins TRBV27 to TRBJ2-7; possibly TRBD2 for D (6 bases). V was pared by 2 bases and J by 1 base, with 21 bases between. This CDR3 is built from 18 residues. CDR1 MNHEY and CDR2 SMNVEV come from the germline V gene (reference sequence). The CDR3 nucleotides read TGTGCCAGCAGTTTACTGAGGCCTAGCGCAACGGTATCCTACGAGCAGTACTTC. Its protein is CASSLLRPSATVSYEQYF.

CDR3 residues: CASSFPGLAGGTGELFF. The CDR3 nucleotides read TGTGCCAGCAGCTTCCCCGGACTAGCGGGAGGGACCGGGGAGCTGTTTTTT. The rearrangement uses TRBV11-1 and TRBJ2-2, with 15 bases aligning to TRBD2. Per germline, CDR1 SGHAT and CDR2 FQDESV (reference sequence). V lost 3 bases and J lost 5; bases outside the gene matches: 4. The CDR3 has 17 residues.

Relative to its sample, this clonotype is medium-sized. The chain is built from TRBV19 and TRBJ2-6, with 7 positions matching TRBD1. The germline gives CDR1 LNHDA, CDR2 SQIVND (reference sequence). The CDR3 sequence is 17 residues long. The J segment lost 4 bases and the V segment lost 5 bases, leaving 11 bases of the junction unmatched. The CDR3 nucleotides read TGTGCCAGTAGTGCGGACAGGTCGCCTCCCGGGGCCAACGTCCTGACTTTC. It encodes CASSADRSPPGANVLTF.

This clonotype appeared a few times. This rearrangement joins TRBV6-5 to TRBJ2-4, with 8 nucleotides matching TRBD2. The germline gives CDR1 MNHEY, CDR2 SVGAGI. The CDR3 runs to 15 residues. V gave up 5 bases and J gave up 5 bases; unmatched junction bases: 8. As DNA, the CDR3 is TGTGCCAGCAGTGGCCGCGGAGCGGGGGAAAACATTCAGTACTTC. The encoded protein is CASSGRGAGENIQYF.

This clonotype rates as medium-sized. The chain employs TRBV6-5 and TRBJ1-6, with D maybe TRBD1 (5 bases). Germline values: CDR1 MNHEY, CDR2 SVGAGI. V lost 11 bases and J 14 bases, leaving 25 bases between the germline ends. This CDR3 region has 14 residues. CDR3 amino acids: CARSLPGRTSTLHF. DNA for the CDR3: TGTGCCCGCTCACTCCCGGGACGGACCAGCACCCTCCACTTT.

The rearrangement uses TRBV27 and TRBJ2-1; D not resolved. The V gene lost 0 bases and the J gene lost 3 bases, with 15 bases spanning the gap. Germline V gene data show CDR1 as MNHEY and CDR2 as SMNVEV (reference sequence). CDR3 size: 17 residues. As DNA, the CDR3 is TGTGCCAGCAGTTTATCGCCACGGCCAGTGAGCTACAATGAGCAGTTCTTC. The encoded protein is CASSLSPRPVSYNEQFF.

This clonotype was found a few times. The V gene is TRBV27, the J gene TRBJ2-1, with D possibly being TRBD2 (6 bases). V lost 4 bases and J lost 0, with 10 bases in between. The CDR3 sequence is 15 residues long. Germline CDR1 reads MNHEY; CDR2 reads SMNVEV (reference sequence). For the CDR3, the DNA is TGTGCCAGCAGTTCCCGGGACTCCTCCTACAATGAGCAGTTCTTC. The encoded protein is CASSSRDSSYNEQFF.

This clonotype was observed a few times. The chain combines TRBV29-1 with TRBJ1-2; TRBD1 matches at 7 bases. The V gene's germline CDR1 is SQVTM and CDR2 ANQGSEA. This CDR3 region has 13 residues. Trimming at V came to 5 bases and at J to 4 bases, leaving 7 bases not matched to a gene. In nucleotides, the CDR3 is TGCAGCGTTTCTGGACAGGCCCTCTATGGCTACACCTTC. Protein: CSVSGQALYGYTF.

The rearrangement links TRBV7-2 to TRBJ2-3; D may match TRBD1 or TRBD2 (5 bases each). The CDR3 totals 17 residues. CDR1 and CDR2 from the germline V gene are SGHTA and FQGNSA. V was trimmed by 5 bases and J by 5 bases, leaving 23 bases between them. As DNA, the CDR3 is TGTGCCAGCAGCCTGGGGTTTCACGGGGCAGCCGGAGATACGCAGTATTTT. Translated, it gives CASSLGFHGAAGDTQYF.

This chain connects TRBV30 to TRBJ2-5; D perhaps matches TRBD1 (5 bases). The germline V gene has CDR1 GTSNPN and CDR2 SVGIG (reference sequence). The CDR3 runs to 10 residues. Between the trimmed V and J ends, which lost 6 bases and 5 bases, there was a span of 7 bases. Here the CDR3 DNA reads TGTGCCTGTGGGGCGGAGACCCAGTACTTC. It codes for CACGAETQYF.

In nucleotides, the CDR3 is TGCAGCGTCGGGACATCCTACGATGGCTACACCTTC. This encodes CSVGTSYDGYTF. The chain is built from TRBV29-1 and TRBJ1-2; D is perhaps TRBD1 (6 bases). The CDR3 is 12 amino acids. Germline V gene lookup returns CDR1 SQVTM and CDR2 ANQGSEA. Trimming cost V 6 bases and J 6 bases, with 14 bases left between them.

This clonotype has more than one count but fewer than ten. The chain combines TRBV6-5 with TRBJ2-1; the D gene is possibly TRBD2 (5 bases). The germline gives CDR1 MNHEY, CDR2 SVGAGI. The CDR3 has 16 amino acids. Trimming cost V 2 bases and J 6 bases, with 17 bases left between them. CDR3 nucleotides: TGTGCCAGCAGTTACAGAGATGTCCGGGATGCCAATGAGCAGTTCTTC. Translating gives CASSYRDVRDANEQFF.